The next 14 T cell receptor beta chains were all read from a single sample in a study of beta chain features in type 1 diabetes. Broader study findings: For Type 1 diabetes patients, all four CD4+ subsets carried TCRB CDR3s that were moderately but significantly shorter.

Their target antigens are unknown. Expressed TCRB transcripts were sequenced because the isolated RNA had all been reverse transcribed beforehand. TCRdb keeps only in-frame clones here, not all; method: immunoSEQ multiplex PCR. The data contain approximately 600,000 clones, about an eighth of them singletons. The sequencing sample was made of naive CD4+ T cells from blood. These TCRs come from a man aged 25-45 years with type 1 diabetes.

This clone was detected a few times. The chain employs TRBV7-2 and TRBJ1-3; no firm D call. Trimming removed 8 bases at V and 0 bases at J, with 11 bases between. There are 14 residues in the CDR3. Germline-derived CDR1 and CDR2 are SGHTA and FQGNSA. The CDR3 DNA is TGTGCCAGCCGCCTGGCCGCCTCTGGAAACACCATATATTTT. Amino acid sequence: CASRLAASGNTIYF.

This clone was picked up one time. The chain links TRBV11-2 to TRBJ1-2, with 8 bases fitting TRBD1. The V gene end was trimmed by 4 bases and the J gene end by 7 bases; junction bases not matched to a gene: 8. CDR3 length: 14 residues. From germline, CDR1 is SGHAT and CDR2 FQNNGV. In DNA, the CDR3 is TGTGCCAGCAGCTACACGGGACAGGCCTCTGGCTACACCTTC. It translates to CASSYTGQASGYTF.

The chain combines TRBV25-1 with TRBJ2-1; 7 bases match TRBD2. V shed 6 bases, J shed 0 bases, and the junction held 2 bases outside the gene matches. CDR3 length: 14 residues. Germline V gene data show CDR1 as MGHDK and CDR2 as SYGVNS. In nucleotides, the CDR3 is TGTGCCAGCAGGAAGCGGGGCTCCTACAATGAGCAGTTCTTC. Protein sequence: CASRKRGSYNEQFF.

The CDR3: CASSDGGNEQFF. As DNA, the CDR3 is TGTGCCAGCAGTGACGGGGGAAATGAGCAGTTCTTC. The rearrangement joins TRBV6-4 to TRBJ2-1; D could derive from TRBD1 or TRBD2 (5 bases each). V was clipped by 2 bases and J by 7 bases, with 6 bases between them. CDR3 length: 12 residues. Germline V gene sequence: CDR1 MRHNA, CDR2 SNTAGT.

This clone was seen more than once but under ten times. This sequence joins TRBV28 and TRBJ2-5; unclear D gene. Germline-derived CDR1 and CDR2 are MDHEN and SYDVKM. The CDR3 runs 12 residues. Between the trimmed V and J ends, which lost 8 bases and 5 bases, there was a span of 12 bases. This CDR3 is CASGLRRETQYF. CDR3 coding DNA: TGTGCCAGCGGGTTACGCCGGGAGACCCAGTACTTC.

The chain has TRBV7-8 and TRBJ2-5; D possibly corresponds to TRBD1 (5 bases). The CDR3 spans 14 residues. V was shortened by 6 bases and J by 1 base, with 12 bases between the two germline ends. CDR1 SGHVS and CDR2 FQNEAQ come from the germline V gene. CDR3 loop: CASSFTTVQETQYF. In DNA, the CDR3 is TGTGCCAGCAGTTTCACGACAGTCCAAGAGACCCAGTACTTC.

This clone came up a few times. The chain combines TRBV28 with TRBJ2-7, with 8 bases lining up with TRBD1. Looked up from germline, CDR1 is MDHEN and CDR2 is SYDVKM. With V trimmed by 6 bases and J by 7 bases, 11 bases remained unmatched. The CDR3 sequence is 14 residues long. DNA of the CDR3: TGTGCCAGCAGATATCCGGACAGGGCAGGAGAGCAGTACTTC. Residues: CASRYPDRAGEQYF.

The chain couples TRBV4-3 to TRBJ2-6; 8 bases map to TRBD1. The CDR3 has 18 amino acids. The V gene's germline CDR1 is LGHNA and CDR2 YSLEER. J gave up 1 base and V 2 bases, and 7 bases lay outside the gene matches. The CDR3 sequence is CASSQSRQGMSGANVLTF. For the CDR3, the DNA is TGCGCCAGCAGCCAATCCCGACAGGGGATGTCTGGGGCCAACGTCCTGACTTTC.

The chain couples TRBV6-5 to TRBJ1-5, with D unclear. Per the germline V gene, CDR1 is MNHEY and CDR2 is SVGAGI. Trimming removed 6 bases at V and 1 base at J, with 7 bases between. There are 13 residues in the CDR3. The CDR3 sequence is CASRGISNQPQHF. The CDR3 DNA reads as TGTGCCAGCAGGGGTATAAGCAATCAGCCCCAGCATTTT.

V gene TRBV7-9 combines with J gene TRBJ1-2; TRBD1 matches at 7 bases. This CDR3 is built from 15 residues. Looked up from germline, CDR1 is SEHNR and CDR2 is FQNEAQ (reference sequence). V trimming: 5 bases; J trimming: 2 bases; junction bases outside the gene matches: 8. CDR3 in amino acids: CASSQGDSFNYGYTF. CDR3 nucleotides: TGTGCCAGCAGCCAGGGGGACAGTTTCAACTATGGCTACACCTTC.

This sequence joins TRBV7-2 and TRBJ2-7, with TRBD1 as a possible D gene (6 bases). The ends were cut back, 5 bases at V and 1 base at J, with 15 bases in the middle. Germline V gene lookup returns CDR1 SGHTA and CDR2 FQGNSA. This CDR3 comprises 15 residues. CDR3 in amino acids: CASSPDSGRSYEQYF. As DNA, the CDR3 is TGTGCCAGCAGCCCGGACAGTGGACGTTCCTACGAGCAGTACTTC. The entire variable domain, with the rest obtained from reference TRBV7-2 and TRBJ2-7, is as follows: GAGVSQSPSNKVTEKGKDVELRCDPISGHTALYWYRQSLGQGLEFLIYFQGNSAPDKSGLPSDRFSAERTGGSVSTLTIQRTQQEDSAVYLCASSPDSGRSYEQYFGPGTRLTVT.

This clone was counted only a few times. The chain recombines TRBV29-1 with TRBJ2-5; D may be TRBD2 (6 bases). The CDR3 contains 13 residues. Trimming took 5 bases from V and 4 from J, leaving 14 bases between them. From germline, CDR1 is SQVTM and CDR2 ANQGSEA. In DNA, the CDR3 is TGCAGCGTTCTAGCGCAAATAATAGAGACCCAGTACTTC. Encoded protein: CSVLAQIIETQYF.

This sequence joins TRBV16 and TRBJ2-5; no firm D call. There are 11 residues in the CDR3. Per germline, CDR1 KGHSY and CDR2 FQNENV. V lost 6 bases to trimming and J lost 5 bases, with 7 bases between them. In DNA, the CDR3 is TGTGCCAGCAGTTTTTCGGAGACCCAGTACTTC. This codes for CASSFSETQYF.

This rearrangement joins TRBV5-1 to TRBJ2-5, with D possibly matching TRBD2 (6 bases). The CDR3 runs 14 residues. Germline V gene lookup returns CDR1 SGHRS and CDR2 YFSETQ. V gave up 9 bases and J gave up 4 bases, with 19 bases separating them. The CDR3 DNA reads TGCGCCAACGGTCGTGGGACTTGCCGAGAGACCCAGTACTTC. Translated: CANGRGTCRETQYF. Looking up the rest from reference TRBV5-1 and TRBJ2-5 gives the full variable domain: KAGVTQTPRYLIKTRGQQVTLSCSPISGHRSVSWYQQTPGQGLQFLFEYFSETQRNKGNFPGRFSGRQFSNSRSEMNVSTLELGDSALYLCANGRGTCRETQYFGPGTRLLVL.